Below, 23 T cell receptor beta chains from the same sample are listed, as sequenced in a study of PD-L1 blockade in urothelial cancer. Time point denoted: peripheral blood 6 weeks after treatment start. The table came from immunoSEQ multiplex PCR; TCRdb's copy has only in-frame clones and leaves some out. This table has 100,000 to 150,000 clones, approximately 85% appearing once. Source: PBMCs, taken around atezolizumab (anti-PD-L1) treatment. Source of these receptors: a man in his forties or fifties with urothelial cancer.

CDR3 protein: CASSLGASGGGQFF. In DNA form, the CDR3 reads TGTGCCAGCAGCTTGGGCGCTAGCGGGGGCGGGCAGTTCTTC. The genes are TRBV5-4 and TRBJ2-1; 10 bases match TRBD2. This CDR3 is 14 amino acids long. J was trimmed by 12 bases and V by 0 bases; bases with no gene match: 6. Germline-derived CDR1 and CDR2 are SGHNT and YYREEE (reference sequence).

This chain connects TRBV28 to TRBJ1-2; D is uncertain. The CDR3 is made up of 13 amino acids. V was pared by 8 bases and J by 0 bases, with 10 bases between. Germline CDR1 MDHEN, CDR2 SYDVKM. The CDR3 DNA is TGTGCCAGCGGGCTGGTAGCTAACTATGGCTACACCTTC. Its protein is CASGLVANYGYTF.

The chain has TRBV20-1 and TRBJ2-7, with D perhaps TRBD1 (5 bases). Germline assignment: CDR1 DFQATT and CDR2 SNEGSKA (reference sequence). V lost 6 bases and J 5 bases, leaving 11 bases between the germline ends. The CDR3 length is 11 residues. CDR3 bases: TGCAGTGCCGTGCAGGGTAACGAGCAGTACTTC. Translation gives CSAVQGNEQYF.

The V gene is TRBV9, the J gene TRBJ2-6; 12 bases are shared with TRBD1. V dropped 3 bases and J dropped 0; count of bases not matched to a gene: 7. CDR3 length equals 19 residues. Per germline, CDR1 SGDLS and CDR2 YYNGEE. The CDR3 DNA follows: TGTGCCAGCAGCGCAAGGGGACAGGGGGCTTACTCTGGGGCCAACGTCCTGACTTTC. Amino acid sequence: CASSARGQGAYSGANVLTF.

The rearrangement links TRBV15 to TRBJ2-1; D is possibly TRBD2 (5 bases). The CDR3 is made up of 16 amino acids. Germline CDR1 is LNHNV and CDR2 is YYDKDF (reference sequence). The V gene lost 3 bases and the J gene lost 2 bases, with 14 bases spanning the gap. CDR3 DNA sequence: TGTGCCACCAGCAGGGCCACTAGTGGGACCTACAATGAGCAGTTCTTC. Translation gives CATSRATSGTYNEQFF. Together with reference TRBV15 and TRBJ2-1, the CDR3 gives the full variable domain: DAMVIQNPRYQVTQFGKPVTLSCSQTLNHNVMYWYQQKSSQAPKLLFHYYDKDFNNEADTPDNFQSRRPNTSFCFLDIRSPGLGDTAMYLCATSRATSGTYNEQFFGPGTRLTVL.

The chain uses TRBV27 and TRBJ1-1; unclear D gene. V was shortened by 8 bases and J by 0 bases, with 10 bases between the two germline ends. The V gene's germline CDR1 is MNHEY and CDR2 SMNVEV (reference sequence). CDR3 size: 13 residues. CDR3 nucleotides: TGTGCCAGCCGGACTCTCATGAACACTGAAGCTTTCTTT. Its translation is CASRTLMNTEAFF.

The rearrangement uses TRBV30 and TRBJ1-6, with D tentatively TRBD1 (5 bases). Germline-derived CDR1 and CDR2 are GTSNPN and SVGIG (reference sequence). The CDR3 is 15 amino acids. The V end lost 3 bases, the J end lost 2 bases, and 11 bases lay between the germline ends. The CDR3 reads CAWRRQSPYNSPLHF. The CDR3 bases are TGTGCCTGGAGACGACAGTCCCCCTATAATTCACCCCTCCACTTT.

This CDR3 reads CASSAGGTSFRETQYF. CDR3 coding DNA: TGTGCCAGCAGCGCGGGGGGAACTAGTTTCAGGGAGACCCAGTACTTC. The rearrangement joins TRBV9 to TRBJ2-5, with 7 bases aligning to TRBD2. Trimming cost V 3 bases and J 5 bases; bases outside gene matches: 13. The germline V gene has CDR1 SGDLS and CDR2 YYNGEE. There are 16 residues in the CDR3. Together with reference TRBV9 and TRBJ2-5, the CDR3 gives the full variable domain: DSGVTQTPKHLITATGQRVTLRCSPRSGDLSVYWYQQSLDQGLQFLIQYYNGEERAKGNILERFSAQQFPDLHSELNLSSLELGDSALYFCASSAGGTSFRETQYFGPGTRLLVL.

The chain uses TRBV5-1 and TRBJ2-1, with TRBD2 identical over 13 bases. The junction had 14 bases not matched to a gene; V was cut back by 0 bases and J by 8 bases. Germline loops: CDR1 SGHRS, CDR2 YFSETQ. There are 19 residues in the CDR3. The CDR3 nucleotides are TGCGCCAGCAGCTTGGATGGAGGAAGGACTAGCGGGAGTGGCGATGAGCAGTTCTTC. Translating it yields CASSLDGGRTSGSGDEQFF.

The rearrangement links TRBV28 to TRBJ1-2; 7 bases are a match to TRBD1. V shed 4 bases, J shed 7 bases, and the junction held 9 bases outside the gene matches. Germline values: CDR1 MDHEN, CDR2 SYDVKM. This CDR3 is 14 amino acids long. CDR3 loop: CASSSPGTDAGYTF. The CDR3 nucleotides are TGTGCCAGCAGTTCTCCCGGGACAGATGCTGGCTACACCTTC.

The sample holds a few counts of this clone. The V gene is TRBV5-1, the J gene TRBJ2-3; TRBD2 agrees at 9 bases. CDR3 length equals 16 residues. The V gene's germline CDR1 is SGHRS and CDR2 YFSETQ. V was pared by 4 bases and J by 1 base, with 7 bases of the junction left unmatched. As DNA, the CDR3 is TGCGCCAGCAGCGCGGAGGTAGCGGGAGGCACAGATACGCAGTATTTT. Amino acids: CASSAEVAGGTDTQYF.

The gene calls are TRBV18 and TRBJ1-1; TRBD1 is a possible D gene (6 bases). CDR3 length: 15 amino acids. Germline CDR1 KGHSH, CDR2 LQKENI. Trimming removed 4 bases at V and 3 bases at J, with 15 bases between. The CDR3 bases are TGTGCCAGCTCACTTCGGACAGCTTTGGACACTGAAGCTTTCTTT. Amino acid sequence: CASSLRTALDTEAFF.

The chain uses TRBV9 and TRBJ2-1; perhaps TRBD2 as D (6 bases). Germline V gene data show CDR1 as SGDLS and CDR2 as YYNGEE. The length of the CDR3 is 17 residues. Between the trimmed V and J ends, which lost 4 bases and 2 bases, there was a span of 19 bases. The CDR3 region is CASSPREAGAPYNEQFF. CDR3 nucleotides: TGTGCCAGCAGCCCCCGGGAAGCGGGCGCCCCCTACAATGAGCAGTTCTTC. The full variable domain, completed using reference TRBV9 and TRBJ2-1, is DSGVTQTPKHLITATGQRVTLRCSPRSGDLSVYWYQQSLDQGLQFLIQYYNGEERAKGNILERFSAQQFPDLHSELNLSSLELGDSALYFCASSPREAGAPYNEQFFGPGTRLTVL.

The V gene is TRBV6-6, the J gene TRBJ2-3; 7 bases are shared with TRBD2. The CDR3 has 14 amino acids. The V and J ends lost 6 bases and 4 bases, in that order; junction bases with no gene match: 7. Germline V gene data show CDR1 as MNHNY and CDR2 as SVGAGI (reference sequence). The CDR3 DNA is TGTGCCAGCAGCAAGCGGGATTGGGCAGATACGCAGTATTTT. It encodes CASSKRDWADTQYF.

The chain uses TRBV30 and TRBJ2-2; the D gene is possibly TRBD2 (6 bases). The V gene lost 7 bases and the J gene lost 4 bases, with 19 bases spanning the gap. The CDR3 totals 15 residues. Germline lookup yields CDR1 GTSNPN and CDR2 SVGIG (reference sequence). In DNA, the CDR3 is TGTGCCTCCAACTTCCGGGACTTACGCACCGGGGAGCTGTTTTTT. This gives the protein CASNFRDLRTGELFF.

This rearrangement joins TRBV5-1 to TRBJ1-3; a weak D match, TRBD1 (6 bases). Trimming cost V 4 bases and J 1 base, with 12 bases left between them. CDR3 length equals 15 residues. Germline values: CDR1 SGHRS, CDR2 YFSETQ. For the CDR3, the DNA is TGCGCCAGCAGCCCCGGGGACAATTCTGGAAACACCATATATTTT. It encodes CASSPGDNSGNTIYF. The whole variable domain, remainder taken from reference TRBV5-1 and TRBJ1-3, is KAGVTQTPRYLIKTRGQQVTLSCSPISGHRSVSWYQQTPGQGLQFLFEYFSETQRNKGNFPGRFSGRQFSNSRSEMNVSTLELGDSALYLCASSPGDNSGNTIYFGEGSWLTVV.

The V and J genes are TRBV5-4 and TRBJ1-1; possibly TRBD1 for D (6 bases). Germline V CDR1 and CDR2: SGHNT, YYREEE (reference sequence). This CDR3 region has 15 residues. V was clipped by 6 bases and J by 8 bases, with 23 bases between them. The CDR3 bases are TGTGCCAGCACCAGTTTTGACAGGTCGGGCGCGGAAGCTTTCTTT. This translates into CASTSFDRSGAEAFF.

The rearrangement links TRBV6-6 to TRBJ1-4; D unresolved. Trimming pared 8 bases from V and 3 bases from J, leaving 10 bases between. The V gene's germline CDR1 is MNHNY and CDR2 SVGAGI (reference sequence). This CDR3 region has 13 residues. CDR3 region: CASRSVANEKLFF. CDR3 DNA sequence: TGTGCCAGCCGATCGGTAGCTAATGAAAAACTGTTTTTT.

This chain links TRBV28 with TRBJ1-2; the match to TRBD1 covers 7 bases. Germline trimming cut 6 bases from V and 8 bases from J; bases unmatched to any gene: 9. CDR1 is MDHEN and CDR2 is SYDVKM in the germline V gene. The CDR3 length is 13 residues. This CDR3 is CASRPRTGTGYTF. The CDR3, as DNA: TGTGCCAGCAGACCCCGGACAGGAACGGGCTACACCTTC.

The J gene is TRBJ2-3, the V gene TRBV6-1; 11 positions agree with TRBD1. V dropped 5 bases and J dropped 5; count of bases not matched to a gene: 6. The CDR3 has 15 amino acids. CDR1 is MNHNS and CDR2 is SASEGT in the germline V gene. The CDR3 DNA reads as TGTGCCAGCAGTCCGGACAGGGGGCGGCGAGATACGCAGTATTTT. Its translation: CASSPDRGRRDTQYF.

V and J are TRBV19 and TRBJ2-7; TRBD2 matches at 12 bases. This CDR3 comprises 15 residues. CDR1 is LNHDA, CDR2 SQIVND, per germline (reference sequence). The V gene end was trimmed by 8 bases and the J gene end by 0 bases; junction bases not matched to a gene: 5. Written as DNA, the CDR3 is TGTGCCAGTCGCCTAGCGGGAGGGGGCTCCTACGAGCAGTACTTC. It is translated as CASRLAGGGSYEQYF.

This chain connects TRBV28 to TRBJ2-7; TRBD2 aligns across 8 bases. CDR1 and CDR2 from the germline V gene are MDHEN and SYDVKM. V was clipped by 0 bases and J by 5 bases; unmatched bases: 6. The CDR3 runs to 15 residues. DNA for the CDR3: TGTGCCAGCAGTTTATGGCGGGGGGTAGTGCACGAGCAGTACTTC. It yields the protein CASSLWRGVVHEQYF.

This chain links TRBV7-8 with TRBJ1-5; 10 bases agree with TRBD1. Germline lookup yields CDR1 SGHVS and CDR2 FQNEAQ. V dropped 5 bases and J dropped 2; count of bases not matched to a gene: 15. This CDR3 comprises 19 residues. CDR3 sequence: CASSPSNPGTGVGNQPQHF. The DNA for the CDR3 is TGTGCCAGCAGCCCCTCGAATCCCGGGACAGGGGTTGGCAATCAGCCCCAGCATTTT.